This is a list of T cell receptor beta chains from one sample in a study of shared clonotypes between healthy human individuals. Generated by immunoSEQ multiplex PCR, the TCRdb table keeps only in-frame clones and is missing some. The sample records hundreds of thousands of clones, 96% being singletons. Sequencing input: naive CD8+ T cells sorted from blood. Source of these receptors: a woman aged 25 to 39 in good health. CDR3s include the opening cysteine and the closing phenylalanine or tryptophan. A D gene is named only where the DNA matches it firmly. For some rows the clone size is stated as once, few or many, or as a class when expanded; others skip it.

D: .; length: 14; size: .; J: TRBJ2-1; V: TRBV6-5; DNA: TGTGCCAGCAGTTACGGACCAACCTACAATGAGCAGTTCTTC; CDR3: CASSYGPTYNEQFF
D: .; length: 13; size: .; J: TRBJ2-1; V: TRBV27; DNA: TGTGCCAGCAGTTTCGGCCTTAACAATGAGCAGTTCTTC; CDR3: CASSFGLNNEQFF
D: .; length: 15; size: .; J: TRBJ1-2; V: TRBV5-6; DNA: TGTGCCAGCAGCTTCTGGACGGATGAAATTTATGGCTACACCTTC; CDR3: CASSFWTDEIYGYTF
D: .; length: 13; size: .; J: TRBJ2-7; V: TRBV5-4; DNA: TGTGCCAGCACCAGACAGGATTCCTACGAGCAGTACTTC; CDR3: CASTRQDSYEQYF
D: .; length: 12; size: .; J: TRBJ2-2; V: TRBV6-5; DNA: TGTGCCACGTGGCTAGACACCGGGGAGCTGTTTTTT; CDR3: CATWLDTGELFF
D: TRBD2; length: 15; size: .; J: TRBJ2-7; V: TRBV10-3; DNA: TGTGCCATCAGTGAGACCCTAGCGGGAGAAGGCGAGCAGTACTTC; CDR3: CAISETLAGEGEQYF
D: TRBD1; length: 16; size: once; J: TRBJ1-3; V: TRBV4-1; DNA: TGCGCCAGCAGCCAAGCCGGGACAGGGGAGAGAAACACCATATATTTT; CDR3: CASSQAGTGERNTIYF
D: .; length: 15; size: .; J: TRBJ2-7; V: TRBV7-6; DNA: TGTGCCAGCAGCCCGAGACTATCCCCCTCCTACGAGCAGTACTTC; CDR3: CASSPRLSPSYEQYF
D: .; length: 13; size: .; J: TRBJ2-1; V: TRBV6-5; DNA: TGTGCCAGCGGGTGGAGAGAAGGCAATGAGCAGTTCTTC; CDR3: CASGWREGNEQFF
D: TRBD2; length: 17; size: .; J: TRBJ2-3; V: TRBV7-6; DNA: TGTGCCAGCAGCCCCCATCCGGCGGGAGGACGCACAGATACGCAGTATTTT; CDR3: CASSPHPAGGRTDTQYF
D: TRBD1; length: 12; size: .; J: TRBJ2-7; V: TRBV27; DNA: TGTGCCAGCCGGACAGGGTTAAGCGAGCAGTACTTC; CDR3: CASRTGLSEQYF
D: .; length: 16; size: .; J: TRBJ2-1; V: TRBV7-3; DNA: TGTGCCAGCAGCTCGTCTGTGGCGAGCTCCTACAATGAGCAGTTCTTC; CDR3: CASSSSVASSYNEQFF
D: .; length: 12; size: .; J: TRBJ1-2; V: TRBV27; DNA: TGTGCCAGCAGGTCAGGGTTCCGTGGCTACACCTTC; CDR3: CASRSGFRGYTF
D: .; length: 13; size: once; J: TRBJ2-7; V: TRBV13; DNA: TGTGCCAGCAGCGGAAACAGGGTCTACGAGCAGTACTTC; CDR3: CASSGNRVYEQYF
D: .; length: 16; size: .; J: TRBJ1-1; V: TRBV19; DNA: TGTGCCAGTACCACATCACCGACAGCCTTGAACACTGAAGCTTTCTTT; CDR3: CASTTSPTALNTEAFF
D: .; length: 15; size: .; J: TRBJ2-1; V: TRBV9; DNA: TGTGCCAGCAGCGATGGAGTCGGGGGTAACAATGAGCAGTTCTTC; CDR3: CASSDGVGGNNEQFF
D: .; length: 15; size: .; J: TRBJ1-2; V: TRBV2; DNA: TGTGCCAGCAGTGAAGGGACGGTGTCACTTTTGGGCTACACCTTC; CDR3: CASSEGTVSLLGYTF
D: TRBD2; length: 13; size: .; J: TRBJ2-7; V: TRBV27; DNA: TGTGCCAGCAGTTTGGAGCGGGACTACGAGCAGTACTTC; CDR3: CASSLERDYEQYF
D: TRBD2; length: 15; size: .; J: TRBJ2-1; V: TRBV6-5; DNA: TGTGCCAGCAGCCTCACTAGCGGGGGGTACAATGAGCAGTTCTTC; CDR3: CASSLTSGGYNEQFF
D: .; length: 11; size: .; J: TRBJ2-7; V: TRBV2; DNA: TGTGCCAGCAGTTCCCCGGGACTGTATGTCTTC; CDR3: CASSSPGLYVF
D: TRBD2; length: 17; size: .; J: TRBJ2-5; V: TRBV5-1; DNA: TGCGCCAGCAGCACACGGGGGTCTAGCGGGAGTCGAGAGACCCAGTACTTC; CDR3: CASSTRGSSGSRETQYF
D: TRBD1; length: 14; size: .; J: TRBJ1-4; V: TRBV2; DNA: TGTGCCAGCAGAGACAGGGCAACTAATGAAAAACTGTTTTTT; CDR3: CASRDRATNEKLFF
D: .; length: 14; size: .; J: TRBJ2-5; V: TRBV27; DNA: TGTGCCAGCAGTTTATTAGGGAACCAAGAGACCCAGTACTTC; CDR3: CASSLLGNQETQYF
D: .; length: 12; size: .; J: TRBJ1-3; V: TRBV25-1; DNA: TGTGCCAGCAAAGGGTTTGGAAACACCATATATTTT; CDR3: CASKGFGNTIYF
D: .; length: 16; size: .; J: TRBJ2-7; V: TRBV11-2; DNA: TGTGCCAGCAGCTTAGGCCCCCCGGGGGACGGCTACGAGCAGTACTTC; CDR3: CASSLGPPGDGYEQYF
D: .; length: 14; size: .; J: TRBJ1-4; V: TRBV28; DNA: TGTGCCAGCAGTTCCGTTGGGGGCGTTAGGAAACTGTTTTTT; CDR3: CASSSVGGVRKLFF
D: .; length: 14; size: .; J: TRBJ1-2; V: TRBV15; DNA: TGTGCCACCAGCAGTCCCGGGACGAGCTATGGCTACACCTTC; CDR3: CATSSPGTSYGYTF
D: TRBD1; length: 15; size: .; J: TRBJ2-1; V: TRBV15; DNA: TGTGCCACCAGCAGAGAGGGACAGGGGGAAAATGAGCAGTTCTTC; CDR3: CATSREGQGENEQFF
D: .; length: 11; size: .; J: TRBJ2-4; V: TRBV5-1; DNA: TGCGCCAGCAGCTTGGTTCACATTCAGTACTTC; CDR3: CASSLVHIQYF
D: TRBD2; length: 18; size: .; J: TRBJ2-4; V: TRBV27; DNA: TGTGCCAGCAGCACCGATCCCGGGACTAGCGGTTGCAAAAACATTCAGTACTTC; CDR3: CASSTDPGTSGCKNIQYF
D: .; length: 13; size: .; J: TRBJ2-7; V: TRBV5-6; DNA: TGTGCCAGCAGTTGGGGGGACCCTTACGAGCAGTACTTC; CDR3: CASSWGDPYEQYF
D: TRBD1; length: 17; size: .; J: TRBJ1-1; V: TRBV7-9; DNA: TGTGCCAGCAGCACCACGAGGGACAGGGCCCGGAACACTGAAGCTTTCTTT; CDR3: CASSTTRDRARNTEAFF
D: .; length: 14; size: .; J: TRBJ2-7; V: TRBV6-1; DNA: TGTGCCAGCAGTGAAGAAAGGGACCTCTCCGAGCAGTACTTC; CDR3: CASSEERDLSEQYF
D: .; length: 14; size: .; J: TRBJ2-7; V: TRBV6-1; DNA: TGTGCCAGCAGGGCTGGACGCGGAGCCTACGAGCAGTACTTC; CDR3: CASRAGRGAYEQYF
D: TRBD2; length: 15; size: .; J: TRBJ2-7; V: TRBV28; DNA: TGTGCCAGCAGTTCTGGGACTAGGTTGGCGTACGAGCAGTACTTC; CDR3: CASSSGTRLAYEQYF
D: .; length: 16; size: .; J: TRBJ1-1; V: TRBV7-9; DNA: TGTGCCAGCAGCTTAGGTGGTTTTCGGCGGGACACTGAAGCTTTCTTT; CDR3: CASSLGGFRRDTEAFF
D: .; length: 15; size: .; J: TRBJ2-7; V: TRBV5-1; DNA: TGCGCCAGCAGCTTGACGTCTAGCGCGAGGAGGGAGCAGTACTTC; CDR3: CASSLTSSARREQYF
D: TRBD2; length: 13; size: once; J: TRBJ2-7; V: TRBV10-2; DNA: TGCGCCAGCAGTGTCGCTAGCGGGTACGAGCAGTACTTC; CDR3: CASSVASGYEQYF
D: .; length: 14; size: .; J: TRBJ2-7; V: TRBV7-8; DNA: TGTGCCAGCAGCTTAGTGGGGGTTACCTACGAGCAGTACTTC; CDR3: CASSLVGVTYEQYF
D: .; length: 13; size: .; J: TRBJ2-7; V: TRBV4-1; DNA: TGCGCCAGCAGCCCCCGACTGTACTACGAGCAGTACTTC; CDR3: CASSPRLYYEQYF
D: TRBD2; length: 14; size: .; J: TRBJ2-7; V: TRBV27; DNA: TGTGCCAGCGGACTAGCGGCAGCAGGGTACGAGCAGTACTTC; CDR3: CASGLAAAGYEQYF
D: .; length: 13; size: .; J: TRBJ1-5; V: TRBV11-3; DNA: TGTGCCAGCAGCTCCCAGAGCAATCAGCCCCAGCATTTT; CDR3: CASSSQSNQPQHF
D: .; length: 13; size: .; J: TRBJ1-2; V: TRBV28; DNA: TGTGCCAGCAGGAAATCAGGGCACTATGGCTACACCTTC; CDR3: CASRKSGHYGYTF
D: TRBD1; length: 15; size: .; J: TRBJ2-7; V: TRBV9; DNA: TGTGCCAGCAGCCCAGGGGGCTCAAGTTCCTACGAGCAGTACTTC; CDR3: CASSPGGSSSYEQYF
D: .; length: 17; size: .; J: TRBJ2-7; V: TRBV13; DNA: TGTGCCAGCAGCTCCAAAGATAGGGGGGTAGGAGGTTACGAGCAGTACTTC; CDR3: CASSSKDRGVGGYEQYF
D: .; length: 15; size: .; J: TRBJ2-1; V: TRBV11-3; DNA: TGTGCCAGCAGCTTAGAAGGGAGCTCCTACAATGAGCAGTTCTTC; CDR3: CASSLEGSSYNEQFF
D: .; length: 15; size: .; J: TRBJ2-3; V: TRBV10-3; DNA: TGTGCCATCAGTCCTGGTCCAGGGGCCACAGATACGCAGTATTTT; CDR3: CAISPGPGATDTQYF
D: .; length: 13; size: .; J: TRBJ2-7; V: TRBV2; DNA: TGTGCCAGCAGTGCTGGCTTCTCCTACGAGCAGTACTTC; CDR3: CASSAGFSYEQYF
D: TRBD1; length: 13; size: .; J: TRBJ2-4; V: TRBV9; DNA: TGTGCCAGCAGCGACACAGGGGAAAACATTCAGTACTTC; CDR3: CASSDTGENIQYF
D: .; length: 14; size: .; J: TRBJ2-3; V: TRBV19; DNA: TGTGCCAGTAGTATAGATCTGGAAGCGGATACGCAGTATTTT; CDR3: CASSIDLEADTQYF
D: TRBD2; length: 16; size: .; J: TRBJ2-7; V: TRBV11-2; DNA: TGTGCCAGCAGCTTATCCGGGGGGGTCTCATGGGACGAGCAGTACTTC; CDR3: CASSLSGGVSWDEQYF
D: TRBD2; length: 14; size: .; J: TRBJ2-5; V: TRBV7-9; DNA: TGTGCCAGCAGCTTAGCGGGAGGGCAAGAGACCCAGTACTTC; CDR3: CASSLAGGQETQYF
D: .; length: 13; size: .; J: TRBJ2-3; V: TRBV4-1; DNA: TGCGCCAGCAGCCAAATTCTCTCCGATACGCAGTATTTT; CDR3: CASSQILSDTQYF
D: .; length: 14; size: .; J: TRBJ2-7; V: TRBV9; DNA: TGTGCCAGCAGCTTAGGCTTGGAAGCTTACGAGCAGTACTTC; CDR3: CASSLGLEAYEQYF
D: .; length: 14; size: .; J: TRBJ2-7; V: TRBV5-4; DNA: TGTGCCAGCAGCTTGGGGGGATTCACCTACGAGCAGTACTTC; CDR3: CASSLGGFTYEQYF
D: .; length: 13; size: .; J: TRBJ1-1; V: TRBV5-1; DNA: TGCGCCAGCAGCCCGGACACGAACACTGAAGCTTTCTTT; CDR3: CASSPDTNTEAFF
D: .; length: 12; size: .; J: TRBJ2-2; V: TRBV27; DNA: TGTGCCAGCAGTTTTCTAGAGGGGGGACTGTTTTTT; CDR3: CASSFLEGGLFF
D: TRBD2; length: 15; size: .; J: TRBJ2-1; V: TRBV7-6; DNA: TGTGCCAGCAGCCGCGCCGGGACTAGGGATAATGAGCAGTTCTTC; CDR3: CASSRAGTRDNEQFF
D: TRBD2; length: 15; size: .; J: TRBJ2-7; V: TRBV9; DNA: TGTGCCAGCAGCGTAGGGGGACTATCAAACTACGAGCAGTACTTC; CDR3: CASSVGGLSNYEQYF